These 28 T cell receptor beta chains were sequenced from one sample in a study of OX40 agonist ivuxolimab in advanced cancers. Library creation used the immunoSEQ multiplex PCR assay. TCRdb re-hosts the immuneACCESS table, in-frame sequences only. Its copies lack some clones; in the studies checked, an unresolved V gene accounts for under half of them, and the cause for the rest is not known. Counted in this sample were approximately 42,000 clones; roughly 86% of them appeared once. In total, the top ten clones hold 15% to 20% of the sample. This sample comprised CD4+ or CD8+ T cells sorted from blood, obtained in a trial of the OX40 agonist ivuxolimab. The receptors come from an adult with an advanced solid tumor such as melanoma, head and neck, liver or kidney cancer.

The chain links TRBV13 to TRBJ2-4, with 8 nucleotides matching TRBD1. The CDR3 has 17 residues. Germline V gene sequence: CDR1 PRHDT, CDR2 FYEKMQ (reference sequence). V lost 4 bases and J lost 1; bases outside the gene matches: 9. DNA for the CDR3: TGTGCCAGCAGCTCCACAGGGGGGCGAGGGGCCAAAAACATTCAGTACTTC. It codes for CASSSTGGRGAKNIQYF.

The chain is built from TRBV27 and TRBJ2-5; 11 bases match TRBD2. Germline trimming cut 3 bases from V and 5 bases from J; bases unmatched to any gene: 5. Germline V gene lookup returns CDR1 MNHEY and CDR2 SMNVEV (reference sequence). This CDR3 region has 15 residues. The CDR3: CASSFLAGGPETQYF. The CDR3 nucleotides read TGTGCCAGCAGTTTCTTAGCGGGGGGGCCGGAGACCCAGTACTTC.

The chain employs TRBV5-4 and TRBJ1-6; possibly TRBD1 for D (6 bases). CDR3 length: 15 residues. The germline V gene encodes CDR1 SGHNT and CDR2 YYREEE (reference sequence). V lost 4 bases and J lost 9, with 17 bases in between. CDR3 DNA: TGTGCCAGCAGCCACGGTGGGGGCGCCGGTTCACCCCTCCACTTT. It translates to CASSHGGGAGSPLHF.

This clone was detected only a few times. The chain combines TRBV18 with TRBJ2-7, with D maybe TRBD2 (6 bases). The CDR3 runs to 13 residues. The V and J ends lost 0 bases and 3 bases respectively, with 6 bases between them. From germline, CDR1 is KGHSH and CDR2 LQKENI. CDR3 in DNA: TGTGCCAGCTCACCACCGGGGGGCTACGAGCAGTACGTC. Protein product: CASSPPGGYEQYV.

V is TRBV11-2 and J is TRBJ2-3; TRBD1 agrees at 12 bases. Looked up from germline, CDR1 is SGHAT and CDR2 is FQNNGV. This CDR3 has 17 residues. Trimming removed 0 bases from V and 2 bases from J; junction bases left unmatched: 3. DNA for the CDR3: TGTGCCAGCAGCTTAGAGGGACAGGGGGCATCCACAGATACGCAGTATTTT. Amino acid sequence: CASSLEGQGASTDTQYF.

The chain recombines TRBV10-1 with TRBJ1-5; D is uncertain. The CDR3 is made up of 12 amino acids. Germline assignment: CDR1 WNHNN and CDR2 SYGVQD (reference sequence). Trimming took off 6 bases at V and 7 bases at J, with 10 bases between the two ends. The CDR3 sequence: CASRGVGQPQHF. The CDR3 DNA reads TGCGCCAGCAGAGGAGTAGGGCAGCCCCAGCATTTT.

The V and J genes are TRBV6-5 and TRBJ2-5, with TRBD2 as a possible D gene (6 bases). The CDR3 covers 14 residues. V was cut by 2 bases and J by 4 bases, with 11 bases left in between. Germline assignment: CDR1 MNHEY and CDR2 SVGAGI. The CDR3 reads CASSYLRGSETQYF. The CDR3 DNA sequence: TGTGCCAGCAGTTACCTGCGGGGTTCAGAGACCCAGTACTTC.

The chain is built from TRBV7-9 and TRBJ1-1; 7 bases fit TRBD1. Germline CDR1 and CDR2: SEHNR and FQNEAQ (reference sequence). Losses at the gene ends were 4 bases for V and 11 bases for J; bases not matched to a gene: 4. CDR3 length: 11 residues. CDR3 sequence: CASSSAGQAFF. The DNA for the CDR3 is TGTGCCAGCAGCTCCGCGGGACAGGCTTTCTTT.

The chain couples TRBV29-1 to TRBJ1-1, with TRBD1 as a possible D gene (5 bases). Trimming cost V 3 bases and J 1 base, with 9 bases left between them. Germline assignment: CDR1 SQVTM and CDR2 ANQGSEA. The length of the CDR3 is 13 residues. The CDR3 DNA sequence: TGCAGCGTTGAGACAGACTGGAACACTGAAGCTTTCTTT. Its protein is CSVETDWNTEAFF.

The CDR3 DNA follows: TGTGCCAGCAGCTCGCCGGGCAGAAACACCATATATTTT. As protein: CASSSPGRNTIYF. The gene calls are TRBV11-2 and TRBJ1-3; D unresolved. V gave up 4 bases and J gave up 5 bases, with 9 bases separating them. Germline V gene data show CDR1 as SGHAT and CDR2 as FQNNGV. The CDR3 has 13 amino acids.

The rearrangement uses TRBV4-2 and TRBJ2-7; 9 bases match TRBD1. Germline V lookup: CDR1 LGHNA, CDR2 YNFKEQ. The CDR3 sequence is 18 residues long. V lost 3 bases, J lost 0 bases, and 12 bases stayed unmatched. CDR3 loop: CASSQEGTGSHSSYEQYF. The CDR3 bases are TGTGCCAGCAGCCAGGAAGGGACAGGGTCGCACTCCTCCTACGAGCAGTACTTC.

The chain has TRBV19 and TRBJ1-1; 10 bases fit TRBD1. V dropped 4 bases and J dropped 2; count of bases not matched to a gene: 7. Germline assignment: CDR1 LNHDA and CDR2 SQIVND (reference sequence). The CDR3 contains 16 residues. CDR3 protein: CASSTPWTGGNTEAFF. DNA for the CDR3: TGTGCCAGTAGTACCCCCTGGACAGGGGGAAACACTGAAGCTTTCTTT.

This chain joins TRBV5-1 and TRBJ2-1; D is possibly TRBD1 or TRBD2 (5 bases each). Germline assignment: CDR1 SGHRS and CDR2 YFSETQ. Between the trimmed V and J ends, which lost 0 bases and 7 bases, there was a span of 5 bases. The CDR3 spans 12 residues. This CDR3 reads CASSLGGNEQFF. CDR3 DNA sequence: TGCGCCAGCAGCTTGGGGGGGAATGAGCAGTTCTTC. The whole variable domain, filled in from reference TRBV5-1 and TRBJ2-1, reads KAGVTQTPRYLIKTRGQQVTLSCSPISGHRSVSWYQQTPGQGLQFLFEYFSETQRNKGNFPGRFSGRQFSNSRSEMNVSTLELGDSALYLCASSLGGNEQFFGPGTRLTVL.

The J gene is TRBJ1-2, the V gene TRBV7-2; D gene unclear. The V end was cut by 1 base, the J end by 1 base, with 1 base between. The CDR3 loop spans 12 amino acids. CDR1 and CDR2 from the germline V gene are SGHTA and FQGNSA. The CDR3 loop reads CASSLDNYGYTF. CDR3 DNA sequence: TGTGCCAGCAGCTTAGATAACTATGGCTACACCTTC.

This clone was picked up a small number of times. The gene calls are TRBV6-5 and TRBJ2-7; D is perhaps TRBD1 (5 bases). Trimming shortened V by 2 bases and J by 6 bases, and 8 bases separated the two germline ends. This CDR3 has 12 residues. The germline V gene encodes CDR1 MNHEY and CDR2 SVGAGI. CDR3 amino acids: CASSYPRAEQYF. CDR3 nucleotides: TGTGCCAGCAGTTACCCCAGGGCCGAGCAGTACTTC.

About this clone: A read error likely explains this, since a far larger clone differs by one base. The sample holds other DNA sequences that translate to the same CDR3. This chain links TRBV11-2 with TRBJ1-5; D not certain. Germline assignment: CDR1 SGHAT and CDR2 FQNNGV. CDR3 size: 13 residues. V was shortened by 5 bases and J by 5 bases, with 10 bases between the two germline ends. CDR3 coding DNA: TGTGCCAGCAGCCAAGAAAGCGATCAGCCCCAGCATTTT. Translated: CASSQESDQPQHF.

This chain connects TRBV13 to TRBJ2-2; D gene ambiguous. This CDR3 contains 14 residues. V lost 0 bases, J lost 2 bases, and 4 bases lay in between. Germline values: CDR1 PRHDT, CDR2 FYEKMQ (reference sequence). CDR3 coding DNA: TGTGCCAGCAGCTTAGGAAAAAACACCGGGGAGCTGTTTTTT. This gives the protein CASSLGKNTGELFF.

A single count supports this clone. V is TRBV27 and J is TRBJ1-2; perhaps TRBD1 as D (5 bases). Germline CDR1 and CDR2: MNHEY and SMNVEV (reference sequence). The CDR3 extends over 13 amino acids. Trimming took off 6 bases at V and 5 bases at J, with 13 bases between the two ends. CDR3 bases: TGTGCCAGCAGCCCAGGGACGGATTATGGCTACACCTTC. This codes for CASSPGTDYGYTF.

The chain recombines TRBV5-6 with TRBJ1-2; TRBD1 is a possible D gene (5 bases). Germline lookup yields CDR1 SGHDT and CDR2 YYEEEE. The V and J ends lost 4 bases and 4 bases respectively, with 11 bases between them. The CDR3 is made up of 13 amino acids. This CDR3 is CASSTGTIYGYTF. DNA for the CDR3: TGTGCCAGCAGCACCGGGACGATCTATGGCTACACCTTC. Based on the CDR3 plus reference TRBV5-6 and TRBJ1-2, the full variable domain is DAGVTQSPTHLIKTRGQQVTLRCSPKSGHDTVSWYQQALGQGPQFIFQYYEEEERQRGNFPDRFSGHQFPNYSSELNVNALLLGDSALYLCASSTGTIYGYTFGSGTRLTVV.

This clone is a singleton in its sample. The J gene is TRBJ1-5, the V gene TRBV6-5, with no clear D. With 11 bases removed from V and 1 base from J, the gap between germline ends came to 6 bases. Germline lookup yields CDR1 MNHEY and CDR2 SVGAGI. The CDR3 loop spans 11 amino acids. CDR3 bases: TGTGCCTCGGGGAGCAATCAGCCCCAGCATTTT. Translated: CASGSNQPQHF.

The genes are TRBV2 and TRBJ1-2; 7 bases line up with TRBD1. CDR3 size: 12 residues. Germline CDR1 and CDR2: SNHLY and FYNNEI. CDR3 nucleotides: TGTGCTAACCCCGGGACAGCGGATGGCTACACCTTC. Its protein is CANPGTADGYTF.

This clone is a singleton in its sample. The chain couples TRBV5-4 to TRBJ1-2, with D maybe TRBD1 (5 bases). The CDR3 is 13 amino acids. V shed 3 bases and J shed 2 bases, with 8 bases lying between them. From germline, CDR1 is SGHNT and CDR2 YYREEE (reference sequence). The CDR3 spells CASSSWGNYGYTF. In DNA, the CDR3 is TGTGCCAGCAGCTCCTGGGGGAACTATGGCTACACCTTC.

This CDR3 is CASSPDEQYF. In DNA form, the CDR3 reads TGTGCCAGCAGCCCGGACGAGCAGTACTTC. The J gene is TRBJ2-7, the V gene TRBV7-6; D is ambiguous. Trimming pared 5 bases from V and 5 bases from J, leaving 4 bases between. This CDR3 has 10 amino acids. Germline V gene lookup returns CDR1 SGHVS and CDR2 FNYEAQ.

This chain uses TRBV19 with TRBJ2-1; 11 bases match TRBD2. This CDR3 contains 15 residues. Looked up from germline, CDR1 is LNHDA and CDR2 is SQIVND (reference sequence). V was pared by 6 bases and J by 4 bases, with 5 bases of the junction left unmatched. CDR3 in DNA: TGTGCCAGTAGGGAACTAGCGGGGGCGTACAATGAGCAGTTCTTC. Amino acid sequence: CASRELAGAYNEQFF.

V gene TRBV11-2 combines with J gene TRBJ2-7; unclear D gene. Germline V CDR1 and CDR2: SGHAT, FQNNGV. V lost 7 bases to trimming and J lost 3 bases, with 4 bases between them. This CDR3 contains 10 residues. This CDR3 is CASTSYEQYF. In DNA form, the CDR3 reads TGTGCCAGCACCAGCTACGAGCAGTACTTC.

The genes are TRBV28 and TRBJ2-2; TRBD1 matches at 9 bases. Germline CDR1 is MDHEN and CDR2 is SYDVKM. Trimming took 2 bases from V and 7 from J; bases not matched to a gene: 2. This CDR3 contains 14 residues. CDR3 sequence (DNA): TGTGCCAGCAGTTTACGACAGGGGGGCGGGGAGCTGTTTTTT. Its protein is CASSLRQGGGELFF. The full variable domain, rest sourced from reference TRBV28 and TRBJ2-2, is DVKVTQSSRYLVKRTGEKVFLECVQDMDHENMFWYRQDPGLGLRLIYFSYDVKMKEKGDIPEGYSVSREKKERFSLILESASTNQTSMYLCASSLRQGGGELFFGEGSRLTVL.

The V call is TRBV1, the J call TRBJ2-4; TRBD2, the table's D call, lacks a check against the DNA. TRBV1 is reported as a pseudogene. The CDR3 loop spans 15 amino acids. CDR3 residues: CTSSRGGPAKNIQYF. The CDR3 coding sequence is TGCACCAGCAGCCGGGGGGGCCCCGCCAAAAACATTCAGTACTTC.

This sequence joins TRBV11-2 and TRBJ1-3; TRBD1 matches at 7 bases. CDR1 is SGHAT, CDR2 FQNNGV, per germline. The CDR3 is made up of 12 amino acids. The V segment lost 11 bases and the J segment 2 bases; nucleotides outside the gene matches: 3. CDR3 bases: TGTGCCGAAGGGACAGCTGGAAACACCATATATTTT. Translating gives CAEGTAGNTIYF.